A single count supports the clone carrying this TCR beta chain. Authors' processing steps: Estimation of nucleated cell counts relied on the amplification of reference gene primers. The protocol was immunoSEQ multiplex PCR, while the TCRdb copy is restricted to in-frame clones and leaves out a portion. Clone size and V and J calls were adopted from that table, with D and trimming inferred from the DNA. The table lists 20,000 to 30,000 clones, around 93% of them singletons. Per the germline V gene, CDR1 is SGHTA and CDR2 is FQGNSA. V dropped 5 bases and J dropped 2 bases, with 16 bases sitting between them. This CDR3 contains 16 residues. These data come from a study of blood T cell repertoires in COVID-19. Background on the study: Some COVID-19 samples were acute and others convalescent; all came from the United States, Italy and Spain. PBMCs, B-cell-depleted T cells, or T cells were the source of the cDNA or gDNA that made up the material.

This chain uses TRBV7-2 with TRBJ1-3; weak D call: TRBD1 (6 bases). The sequence was collected from a human donor in a cohort sampled during active COVID-19. Material for sequencing was peripheral blood. In DNA, the CDR3 is TGTGCCAGCAGCCCCGTAGTCGCAGGGGCTGGAAACACCATATATTTT. Protein sequence: CASSPVVAGAGNTIYF.